One and the same sample provided the 25 T cell receptor beta chains below, sequenced in a study of cytomegalovirus exposure and HLA in healthy donors. With 60 Vbeta and 13 Jbeta primers, the PCR was carried out. Repertoires were generated with immunoSEQ multiplex PCR, while TCRdb's copy carries only in-frame clones and drops some. The sample has about 90,000 clones; approximately 84% are singletons. Sequencing input: PBMCs. The receptors were sampled from a man aged 18 to 30 in good health and CMV-seronegative.

The chain links TRBV18 to TRBJ1-4, with D maybe TRBD1 (5 bases). CDR3 size: 14 residues. The germline V and J ends were trimmed by 3 bases and 7 bases, with 12 bases remaining between them. Looked up from germline, CDR1 is KGHSH and CDR2 is LQKENI. CDR3 in amino acids: CASSPQGLSEKLFF. CDR3 nucleotides: TGTGCCAGCTCACCGCAGGGTCTTAGTGAAAAACTGTTTTTT.

The chain links TRBV7-9 to TRBJ2-7, with TRBD2 matching over 7 bases. Germline V gene data show CDR1 as SEHNR and CDR2 as FQNEAQ (reference sequence). The V and J ends lost 8 bases and 3 bases, in that order; junction bases with no gene match: 4. The CDR3 consists of 12 residues. The CDR3 coding sequence is TGTGCCAGCCGCCCGGGGGGCTACGAGCAGTACTTC. Translated, it gives CASRPGGYEQYF.

This clone was counted a few times. The chain employs TRBV7-2 and TRBJ2-1, with 7 bases identical to TRBD2. This CDR3 region has 17 residues. Germline lookup yields CDR1 SGHTA and CDR2 FQGNSA. Trimming removed 1 base from V and 7 bases from J; junction bases left unmatched: 13. The CDR3 region has the DNA TGTGCCAGCAGCTTAGGGGAAGGCGGGAGATGGCGGAATGAGCAGTTCTTC. Residues: CASSLGEGGRWRNEQFF.

The J gene is TRBJ2-1, the V gene TRBV9; 9 nucleotides agree with TRBD2. The germline V gene encodes CDR1 SGDLS and CDR2 YYNGEE. Trimming took 0 bases from V and 8 from J; bases not matched to a gene: 6. There are 15 residues in the CDR3. CDR3 protein: CASSVDSGSTDEQFF. The CDR3 DNA is TGTGCCAGCAGCGTAGATAGCGGGAGTACCGATGAGCAGTTCTTC.

With respect to this clone: The DNA is left out, because the CDR3 cannot be placed on it with certainty; the CDR3 is given as TCRdb lists it. The J gene is TRBJ2-7, the V gene TRBV28; the table's D call TRBD2 went unverified against the DNA. The CDR3 totals 13 residues, both ends included. CDR1 MDHEN and CDR2 SYDVKM come from the germline V gene. CDR3 protein: CASSLLLSLWQYF.

The chain combines TRBV2 with TRBJ2-1; the match to TRBD2 covers 7 bases. J lost 4 bases, V lost 10 bases, and 13 bases had no gene match. CDR1 and CDR2 from the germline V gene are SNHLY and FYNNEI. The CDR3 covers 15 residues. As DNA, the CDR3 is TGTGCCACACATGGCCCGGCTAGCGGTTACAATGAGCAGTTCTTC. It specifies CATHGPASGYNEQFF.

This chain joins TRBV28 and TRBJ1-4; 9 bases line up with TRBD1. This CDR3 comprises 14 residues. Germline V gene lookup returns CDR1 MDHEN and CDR2 SYDVKM. The junction had 4 bases not matched to a gene; V was cut back by 5 bases and J by 6 bases. CDR3 region: CASSPGDRDEKLFF. CDR3 nucleotide sequence: TGTGCCAGCAGTCCCGGGGACAGGGATGAAAAACTGTTTTTT.

V and J are TRBV15 and TRBJ1-2; D is unclear. Deletions cut 0 bases from V and 1 base from J, with 18 bases between. CDR1 is LNHNV and CDR2 is YYDKDF in the germline V gene (reference sequence). This CDR3 is built from 18 residues. DNA of the CDR3: TGTGCCACCAGCAGAGATGCGGGCCGGCGTATCTTTAACTATGGCTACACCTTC. It specifies CATSRDAGRRIFNYGYTF.

The rearrangement links TRBV9 to TRBJ2-1; 12 bases align to TRBD2. Germline lookup yields CDR1 SGDLS and CDR2 YYNGEE. CDR3 length equals 18 residues. V shed 0 bases, J shed 0 bases, and the junction held 4 bases outside the gene matches. CDR3 in DNA: TGTGCCAGCAGCGTAGATCCTAGCGGGAGGGGCTCCTACAATGAGCAGTTCTTC. Encoded protein: CASSVDPSGRGSYNEQFF.

The chain carries TRBV30 and TRBJ2-3; D possibly corresponds to TRBD2 (6 bases). Germline V gene sequence: CDR1 GTSNPN, CDR2 SVGIG (reference sequence). V dropped 3 bases and J dropped 2 bases, with 9 bases sitting between them. This CDR3 has 13 residues. The CDR3 DNA reads TGTGCCTGGAGGGGAGGAGCCACAGATACGCAGTATTTT. Amino acid sequence: CAWRGGATDTQYF.

The J gene is TRBJ2-7, the V gene TRBV28; 11 bases line up with TRBD1. The V gene's germline CDR1 is MDHEN and CDR2 SYDVKM. The CDR3 spans 15 residues. J gave up 0 bases and V 5 bases, and 3 bases lay outside the gene matches. The CDR3, as DNA: TGTGCCAGCAGTGGACAGGGGGCCACCTCCTACGAGCAGTACTTC. Translating it yields CASSGQGATSYEQYF.

The rearrangement links TRBV25-1 to TRBJ2-3; 10 positions match TRBD2. The CDR3 contains 16 residues. Germline V gene sequence: CDR1 MGHDK, CDR2 SYGVNS. Trimming cost V 2 bases and J 7 bases; bases outside gene matches: 9. CDR3 loop: CASSELLAGRENTQYF. The CDR3 DNA sequence: TGTGCCAGCAGTGAACTACTAGCGGGAAGAGAGAATACGCAGTATTTT.

The table lists this clone with a count of one. The chain is built from TRBV28 and TRBJ2-3, with 7 bases fitting TRBD2. CDR3 length: 13 amino acids. CDR1 is MDHEN and CDR2 is SYDVKM in the germline V gene. With V trimmed by 10 bases and J by 6 bases, 10 bases remained unmatched. CDR3 coding DNA: TGTGCCACCGGCTCCTGGGGGGGGGATACGCAGTATTTT. Translating it yields CATGSWGGDTQYF. The full variable domain, its missing parts supplied by reference TRBV28 and TRBJ2-3, is DVKVTQSSRYLVKRTGEKVFLECVQDMDHENMFWYRQDPGLGLRLIYFSYDVKMKEKGDIPEGYSVSREKKERFSLILESASTNQTSMYLCATGSWGGDTQYFGPGTRLTVL.

The genes are TRBV6-5 and TRBJ1-1, with TRBD1 matching 7 bases. The CDR3 spans 13 residues. The J segment lost 5 bases and the V segment lost 10 bases, leaving 10 bases of the junction unmatched. Per the germline V gene, CDR1 is MNHEY and CDR2 is SVGAGI. Here the CDR3 DNA reads TGTGCCACCCTGGACAGGAGGGGGACTGAAGCTTTCTTT. Translated: CATLDRRGTEAFF.

This clone was picked up a small number of times. This rearrangement joins TRBV19 to TRBJ1-6; D is unresolved. Germline CDR1 is LNHDA and CDR2 is SQIVND (reference sequence). V lost 7 bases and J lost 7, with 11 bases in between. The CDR3 spans 13 residues. CDR3 amino acids: CASMEASNSPLHF. CDR3 in DNA: TGTGCCAGTATGGAGGCCTCCAATTCACCCCTCCACTTT.

The chain joins TRBV5-1 to TRBJ2-5, with 7 positions matching TRBD1. Germline trimming cut 0 bases from V and 10 bases from J; bases unmatched to any gene: 12. From germline, CDR1 is SGHRS and CDR2 YFSETQ. This CDR3 has 15 residues. This chain's CDR3 is CASSLDGARNRGQYF. The CDR3 coding sequence is TGCGCCAGCAGCTTGGACGGGGCCCGAAACAGGGGCCAGTACTTC.

The chain employs TRBV13 and TRBJ2-3, with 7 bases fitting TRBD1. With 5 bases clipped from V and 2 bases from J, the junction kept 10 bases outside the gene matches. This CDR3 spans 16 amino acids. CDR1 is PRHDT, CDR2 FYEKMQ, per germline (reference sequence). The CDR3 spells CASSHNRGQITDTQYF. CDR3 sequence (DNA): TGTGCCAGCAGCCATAACCGGGGACAGATCACAGATACGCAGTATTTT.

The chain carries TRBV27 and TRBJ1-3; D perhaps matches TRBD1 (5 bases). The CDR3 contains 13 residues. Trimming took 8 bases from V and 3 from J, leaving 11 bases between them. Germline-derived CDR1 and CDR2 are MNHEY and SMNVEV (reference sequence). The CDR3 reads CASGGSGGNTIYF. CDR3 DNA: TGTGCCAGCGGGGGGAGCGGTGGAAACACCATATATTTT.

This clone has only one observation. The V call is TRBV6-4, the J call TRBJ2-1, with D perhaps TRBD2 (5 bases). Trimming removed 5 bases from V and 3 bases from J, with 8 bases in between. The CDR3 spans 13 residues. The germline V gene encodes CDR1 MRHNA and CDR2 SNTAGT. CDR3 DNA: TGTGCCAGCAGTCCCGAGGGCTACAATGAGCAGTTCTTC. Translating gives CASSPEGYNEQFF.

This chain joins TRBV28 and TRBJ2-7, with 9 nucleotides matching TRBD2. The V and J ends lost 4 bases and 3 bases, in that order; junction bases with no gene match: 7. The germline gives CDR1 MDHEN, CDR2 SYDVKM. The CDR3 totals 15 residues. The CDR3 reads CASSSPGTSYYEQYF. The CDR3 coding sequence is TGTGCCAGCAGTTCTCCCGGGACTAGCTACTACGAGCAGTACTTC.

V gene TRBV28 combines with J gene TRBJ2-3; D is unclear. Germline V gene data show CDR1 as MDHEN and CDR2 as SYDVKM. Deletions cut 5 bases from V and 6 bases from J, with 12 bases between. The CDR3 length is 13 residues. The CDR3 DNA reads TGTGCCAGCAGTCGACACGGCTTGGATACGCAGTATTTT. This sequence encodes CASSRHGLDTQYF.

This chain joins TRBV9 and TRBJ2-7; D call uncertain. The CDR3 loop spans 15 amino acids. V was shortened by 0 bases and J by 0 bases, with 10 bases between the two germline ends. Germline loops: CDR1 SGDLS, CDR2 YYNGEE. The CDR3 region is CASSVASLPSYEQYF. DNA for the CDR3: TGTGCCAGCAGCGTAGCCTCACTTCCCTCCTACGAGCAGTACTTC. Full variable domain (outside the CDR3, taken from reference TRBV9 and TRBJ2-7): DSGVTQTPKHLITATGQRVTLRCSPRSGDLSVYWYQQSLDQGLQFLIQYYNGEERAKGNILERFSAQQFPDLHSELNLSSLELGDSALYFCASSVASLPSYEQYFGPGTRLTVT.

This chain links TRBV30 with TRBJ2-7, with TRBD1 matching 7 bases. The V and J ends lost 1 base and 6 bases, in that order; junction bases with no gene match: 6. This CDR3 is 13 amino acids long. Germline CDR1 and CDR2: GTSNPN and SVGIG (reference sequence). CDR3: CAWSGQGIGEQYF. In DNA, the CDR3 is TGTGCCTGGAGTGGACAGGGCATAGGCGAGCAGTACTTC. The whole variable domain, filled in from reference TRBV30 and TRBJ2-7, reads SQTIHQWPATLVQPVGSPLSLECTVEGTSNPNLYWYRQAAGRGLQLLFYSVGIGQISSEVPQNLSASRPQDRQFILSSKKLLLSDSGFYLCAWSGQGIGEQYFGPGTRLTVT.

This chain uses TRBV7-9 with TRBJ2-1, with 9 bases matching TRBD2. Germline V gives CDR1 SEHNR, CDR2 FQNEAQ (reference sequence). CDR3 length equals 17 residues. V shed 5 bases and J 4 bases; nucleotides not matched to a gene: 12. The CDR3 DNA follows: TGTGCCAGCAGCCCCGGGGTAGCGGGAGTCGGGTACAATGAGCAGTTCTTC. Amino acid sequence: CASSPGVAGVGYNEQFF.

The chain carries TRBV6-1 and TRBJ2-7; D gene unclear. This CDR3 has 11 amino acids. The germline V gene encodes CDR1 MNHNS and CDR2 SASEGT. V was clipped by 8 bases and J by 1 base, with 6 bases between them. CDR3 in amino acids: CASLLSYEQYF. CDR3 nucleotide sequence: TGTGCCAGCCTCTTGTCCTACGAGCAGTACTTC.